Listed here is a single T cell receptor (beta chain). Its specific antigen is unknown. Base qualities are not recorded, but no much larger clone differs from it by a single base. The data originate from a study of blood T cell repertoires in COVID-19 (dated by TCRdb to about 2020). About the study as a whole: The collaborator samples originated in the United States, Italy and Spain and spanned the acute and convalescent phases of COVID-19. A freely available public database, intended as a resource for researchers studying the immune response to SARS-CoV-2, is where the repertoires were released. Subjects who had been exposed to COVID-19, were actively infected with it, or had recovered from it provided the deeply sampled blood TCRbeta repertoires that made up the dataset. HLA class I and class II types, where available, came from metadata supplied by the sample provider rather than from assay-based typing. Samples came from the ongoing ImmuneRACE study (first 160 participants) plus 1,254 subjects from 6 global collaborators. The material from the prospective study consisted of cDNA or gDNA derived from T cells, B-cell-depleted T cells, or PBMCs. The sample metadata nearly always contained a de-identified subject ID, COVID-19 status, age in years and sex. Study-wide findings and limitations: The quantity of clinical and demographic metadata differed by source and by participant and was supplied without curation.

Trimming costs V 6 bases and J 2 bases, and their ends lie 10 bases apart. From its cysteine to its phenylalanine, the CDR3 spans 12 amino acids. The CDR3 DNA has 36 bases and is translated from base 1. The germline V gene supplies CDR1 SQVTM and CDR2 ANQGSEA. Each collaborating institution followed its own protocols to collect whole blood in K2EDTA tubes. Collaborator samples were shipped for TCRbeta analysis as frozen whole blood, isolated PBMCs, or DNA extracted from either sample type. TCRbeta CDR3 regions were amplified from genomic DNA by means of the immunoSEQ Assay, a bias-controlled multiplex PCR. As for how the authors treated the data: Nucleated cell counts per sample were estimated from amplification of reference gene primers within the assay. Sequence reads were collapsed and filtered to measure the absolute abundance of every unique TCRbeta CDR3 rearrangement. For each sample, productive Simpson clonality was calculated as the square root of Simpson's diversity index over productive rearrangements. In TCRdb, the immuneACCESS table is reduced to in-frame sequences with V and J assigned. These tables do not hold every clone; where another copy was compared, an unresolved V gene accounts for under half, and the others remain unexplained. D and trimming come from the DNA, and the V and J calls and clone size come from that table. The sample records more than 100,000 clones, 88% of which are singletons. In total, the top ten clones hold roughly 2.2% of the sample.

The sequencing sample was made of peripheral blood. The sequence is built from TRBV29-1 and TRBJ2-5; matching of 6 bases hints at TRBD1 as the D gene. The TCR sequence derives from a man between 65 and 85 years old with active COVID-19. DNA sequence: TGCAGCGTGAGGACAGTTCAAGAGACCCAGTACTTC. Its protein is CSVRTVQETQYF. Where the CDR3 stops, the reference TRBV29-1 and TRBJ2-5 genes take over; the full variable domain is SAVISQKPSRDICQRGTSLTIQCQVDSQVTMMFWYRQQPGQSLTLIATANQGSEATYESGFVIDKFPISRPNLTFSTLTVSNMSPEDSSIYLCSVRTVQETQYFGPGTRLLVL.